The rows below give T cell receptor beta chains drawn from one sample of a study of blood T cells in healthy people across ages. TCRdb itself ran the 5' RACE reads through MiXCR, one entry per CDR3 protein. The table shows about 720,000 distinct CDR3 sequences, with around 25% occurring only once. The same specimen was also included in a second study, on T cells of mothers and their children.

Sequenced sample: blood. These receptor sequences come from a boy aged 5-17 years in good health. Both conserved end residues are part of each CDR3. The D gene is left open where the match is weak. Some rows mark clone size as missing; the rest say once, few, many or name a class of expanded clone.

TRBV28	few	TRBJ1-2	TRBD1	CASSFGTGRKYGYTF	TGTGCCAGCAGTTTTGGGACAGGAAGAAAATATGGCTACACCTTC
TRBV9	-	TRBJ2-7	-	CASSVGAGASYEQYF	TGTGCCAGCAGCGTAGGGGCAGGGGCATCCTACGAGCAGTACTTC
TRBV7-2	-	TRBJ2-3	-	CASSIRSGTRTDTQYF	TGTGCCAGCAGCATCCGGAGCGGAACCCGCACAGATACGCAGTATTTT
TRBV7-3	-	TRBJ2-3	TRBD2	CASSLGSGSMGTDTQYF	TGTGCCAGCAGCTTAGGGAGCGGGAGTATGGGCACAGATACGCAGTATTTT
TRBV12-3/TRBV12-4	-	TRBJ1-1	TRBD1	CASRLGQGAEAFF	TGTGCCAGCAGGCTGGGACAGGGAGCTGAAGCTTTCTTT
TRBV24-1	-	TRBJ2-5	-	CATSEPEGETQYF	TGTGCCACCAGTGAGCCCGAGGGGGAGACCCAGTACTTC
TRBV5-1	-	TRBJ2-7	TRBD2	CASSLDATSGSTYKQYF	TGCGCCAGCAGCTTGGATGCGACTAGCGGATCAACCTACAAGCAGTACTTC
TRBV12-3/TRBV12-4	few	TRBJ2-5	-	CASSLLGKETQYF	TGTGCCAGCAGTTTATTGGGGAAAGAGACCCAGTACTTC
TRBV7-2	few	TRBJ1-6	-	CASSPQVQVSPLHF	TGTGCCAGCAGCCCCCAGGTACAGGTATCACCCCTCCACTTT
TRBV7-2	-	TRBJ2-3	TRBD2	CASSSFGAGGTDTQYF	TGTGCCAGCAGCTCTTTTGGAGCGGGGGGCACAGATACGCAGTATTTT
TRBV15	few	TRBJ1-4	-	CATSREGVTNEKLFF	TGTGCCACCAGCAGAGAGGGGGTAACTAATGAAAAACTGTTTTTT
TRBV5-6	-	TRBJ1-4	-	CASSLGFKVEKLFF	TGTGCCAGCAGCTTGGGTTTTAAGGTTGAAAAACTGTTTTTT
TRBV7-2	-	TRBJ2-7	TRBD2	CASSFTLGLAGPLGEQYF	TGTGCCAGCAGCTTCACACTAGGACTAGCGGGCCCCCTTGGCGAGCAGTACTTC
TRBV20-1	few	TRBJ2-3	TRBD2	CSAPRSGISTDTQYF	TGCAGTGCTCCCCGAAGCGGGATAAGCACAGATACGCAGTATTTT
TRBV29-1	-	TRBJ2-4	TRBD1	CSVRQGVGNIQYF	TGCAGCGTTAGGCAGGGGGTAGGAAACATTCAGTACTTC
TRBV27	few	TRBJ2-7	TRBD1	CASSLSGQPQYF	TGTGCCAGCAGTTTATCGGGACAGCCGCAGTACTTC
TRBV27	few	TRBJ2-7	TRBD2	CATTPTGTSGGPYSYEQYF	TGTGCCACGACTCCTACCGGGACTAGCGGGGGGCCATACTCCTACGAGCAGTACTTC
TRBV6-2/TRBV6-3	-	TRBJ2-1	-	CASSYLGSYNEQFF	TGTGCCAGCAGTTACTTGGGTAGCTACAATGAGCAGTTCTTC
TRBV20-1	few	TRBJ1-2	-	CSDDSNYGYTF	TGCAGTGACGACAGTAACTATGGCTACACCTTC
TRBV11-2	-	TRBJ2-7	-	CAGSEGRSYYEQYF	TGTGCCGGCAGCGAAGGAAGGTCCTACTACGAGCAGTACTTC
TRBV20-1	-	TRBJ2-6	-	CSARGSVETSSGANVLTF	TGCAGTGCTAGAGGATCAGTAGAGACCTCCTCTGGGGCCAACGTCCTGACTTTC
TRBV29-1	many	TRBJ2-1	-	CSVLTGEQFF	TGCAGCGTATTAACTGGTGAGCAGTTCTTC
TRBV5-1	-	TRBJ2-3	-	CASTLRPATSTDTQYF	TGCGCCAGTACCCTTAGGCCGGCTACTAGCACAGATACGCAGTATTTT
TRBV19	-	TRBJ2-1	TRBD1	CASSTLPGQELNEQFF	TGTGCCAGTAGTACGCTGCCGGGACAGGAGCTCAATGAGCAGTTCTTC
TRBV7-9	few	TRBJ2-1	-	CASTKLGPAPHEQFF	TGTGCCAGCACCAAACTCGGGCCGGCCCCCCATGAGCAGTTCTTC
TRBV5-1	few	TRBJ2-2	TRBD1	CASSGQGFGELFF	TGCGCCAGCAGCGGACAGGGCTTTGGGGAGCTGTTTTTT
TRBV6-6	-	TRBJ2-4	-	CASSYSQVTKNIQYF	TGTGCCAGCAGTTATTCACAAGTCACCAAAAACATTCAGTACTTC
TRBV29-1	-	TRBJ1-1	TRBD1	CSVIGQGNTEAFF	TGCAGCGTTATAGGACAGGGGAACACTGAAGCTTTCTTT